Below, 9 T cell receptor beta chains from the same sample are listed, as sequenced in a study of blood T cell repertoires in COVID-19. Assay: immunoSEQ multiplex PCR; the TCRdb copy retains only in-frame clones and omits some. The profile shows 10,000 or so clones, around three quarters of them singletons. Sequenced input: peripheral blood. The receptors shown here come from a human donor in a cohort sampled during active COVID-19.

In its sample, this clone was seen a few times. The J gene is TRBJ2-7, the V gene TRBV5-6; 7 bases are a match to TRBD1. The V gene end was trimmed by 4 bases and the J gene end by 3 bases; junction bases not matched to a gene: 13. CDR1 and CDR2 (germline): SGHDT, YYEEEE. The CDR3 has 16 residues. The CDR3 loop reads CASSRIQGSILYEQYF. DNA for the CDR3: TGTGCCAGCAGCCGAATACAGGGGAGTATACTCTACGAGCAGTACTTC. Supplemented by reference TRBV5-6 and TRBJ2-7, the full variable domain reads DAGVTQSPTHLIKTRGQQVTLRCSPKSGHDTVSWYQQALGQGPQFIFQYYEEEERQRGNFPDRFSGHQFPNYSSELNVNALLLGDSALYLCASSRIQGSILYEQYFGPGTRLTVT.

The chain recombines TRBV5-1 with TRBJ2-3; TRBD1 agrees at 10 bases. This CDR3 comprises 14 residues. Germline assignment: CDR1 SGHRS and CDR2 YFSETQ. V dropped 7 bases and J dropped 6; count of bases not matched to a gene: 8. CDR3 sequence (DNA): TGCGCCAGCCTACCGGGACAGGGGTACGATACGCAGTATTTT. It translates to CASLPGQGYDTQYF.

This chain connects TRBV10-3 to TRBJ1-1; maybe TRBD1 (6 bases). Germline V gene sequence: CDR1 ENHRY, CDR2 SYGVKD. V gave up 2 bases and J gave up 6 bases, with 10 bases separating them. The CDR3 has 13 amino acids. The CDR3 region has the DNA TGTGCCATCAGTGAGGACAGGTTGTCTGAAGCTTTCTTT. Translation: CAISEDRLSEAFF.

The rearrangement links TRBV6-5 to TRBJ2-7; D is ambiguous. V lost 7 bases to trimming and J lost 3 bases, with 19 bases between them. Germline CDR1 is MNHEY and CDR2 is SVGAGI. The CDR3 runs 15 residues. The CDR3 DNA is TGTGCCAGCAACGAGAGGTTGCAGACCAGCTACGAGCAGTACTTC. It translates to CASNERLQTSYEQYF.

The V call is TRBV2, the J call TRBJ2-5; no clear D gene. The CDR3 consists of 11 residues. Trimming left V 6 bases short and J 3 bases short, with 5 bases between. Germline V gene lookup returns CDR1 SNHLY and CDR2 FYNNEI. CDR3 bases: TGTGCCAGCAGGGCAAAAGAGACCCAGTACTTC. Translated: CASRAKETQYF.

The V call is TRBV19, the J call TRBJ2-7; 8 nucleotides match TRBD2. Germline CDR1 reads LNHDA; CDR2 reads SQIVND (reference sequence). V shed 5 bases and J 1 base; nucleotides not matched to a gene: 10. The length of the CDR3 is 16 residues. CDR3 sequence reads: CASSSPPGGGSYEQYF. CDR3 nucleotide sequence: TGTGCCAGTAGTTCCCCTCCGGGAGGGGGGTCCTACGAGCAGTACTTC.

This chain uses TRBV6-5 with TRBJ2-6; the D is unclear. The CDR3 runs 14 residues. CDR1 MNHEY and CDR2 SVGAGI come from the germline V gene. Trimming shortened V by 7 bases and J by 2 bases, and 9 bases separated the two germline ends. CDR3 in DNA: TGTGCCAGCATAGTTGAGGCTGGGGCCAACGTCCTGACTTTC. Its translation: CASIVEAGANVLTF.

The chain has TRBV2 and TRBJ1-5; 8 bases line up with TRBD1. This CDR3 region has 15 residues. V lost 7 bases, J lost 8 bases, and 13 bases stayed unmatched. Germline V gene lookup returns CDR1 SNHLY and CDR2 FYNNEI. The CDR3 loop reads CASNIGTGPLEPQHF. The CDR3 DNA sequence: TGTGCCAGCAACATTGGGACAGGCCCCTTGGAGCCCCAGCATTTT.

V gene TRBV3-1 (or the pseudogene TRBV3-2) combines with J gene TRBJ1-1; D is perhaps TRBD1 (6 bases). The germline gives CDR1 LGHDT, CDR2 YNNKEL (reference sequence). This CDR3 spans 16 amino acids. V lost 1 base and J lost 0, with 12 bases in between. The CDR3 DNA is TGTGCCAGCAGCCAAGGGCCCGGGGACATGAACACTGAAGCTTTCTTT. Translating it yields CASSQGPGDMNTEAFF.